The subject of this entry is one TCR beta chain. What antigen it recognizes has not been identified. No base quality information exists; no much larger clone differs at one position. To prepare the library, PCR was applied. Reads for this sample came from an Illumina HiSeq 2500. TCR library preparation used molecular barcoding, with unique molecular identifiers applied to normalize quantification of the TCRbeta repertoire. TCRdb handled the public reads itself, with Q25 trimming in fastp and clone calling in MiXCR, and kept productive beta chains. Identical CDR3 protein sequences are pooled into one entry, listed with their most common genes and DNA. The sample profile shows roughly 570,000 distinct CDR3 sequences; 25% to 30% of them were found once. The top ten hold about 35% of the sample. The treatment or condition label, read with the paper, signifies: allogeneic hematopoietic cell transplantation with graft depleted of TCRalphabeta T cells and CD19 B cells. The transplant recipients were children given TCRalphabeta/CD19-depleted allogeneic hematopoietic cell grafts.

This sample was taken from a study of T-cell reconstitution after alpha-beta-depleted transplantation in children (dated by TCRdb to between 2015 and 2016). For the study in its entirety: Using TCR repertoire profiling, the study quantitatively followed how T-cell immune reconstitution unfolded in children after TCRalphabeta/CD19-depleted allogeneic hematopoietic cell transplantation. Results the study describes overall, beyond this receptor: The apparently early recovery of alphabetaT-cell counts about two months after transplant reportedly depended on only several hundred rapidly expanded clones that came from non-depleted graft cells. The frequencies of hyperexpanded clones fell over the following months, and after one year, T-cell counts and TCRbeta diversity were mostly attributed to newly produced T cells. The high TCRbeta diversity at day 60 in some patients was ascribed to recipient T cells and intrathymic progenitors that had survived conditioning.

The specimen comprised PBMCs, sampled before TCRalphabeta/CD19-depleted stem cell transplant. The source of this sequence is a boy in the first two years of life with Wiskott-Aldrich syndrome, due to receive a stem cell transplant.

This receptor has the CDR3 CASRRGGLYNEQFF. In nucleotides, the sequence is TGTGCCAGCAGACGCGGGGGGTTATACAATGAGCAGTTCTTC. The chain employs TRBV27 and TRBJ2-1; 8 bases in the middle match TRBD2. Sequences MNHEY (CDR1) and SMNVEV (CDR2) are obtained from the germline V gene (reference sequence). Trimming leaves V shorter by 6 bases and J shorter by 4 bases, with the junction holding 5 bases beyond the gene matches. Measured from the cysteine to the phenylalanine, the CDR3 is 14 residues long. CDR3 DNA only is kept here, 42 bases in frame from base 1.